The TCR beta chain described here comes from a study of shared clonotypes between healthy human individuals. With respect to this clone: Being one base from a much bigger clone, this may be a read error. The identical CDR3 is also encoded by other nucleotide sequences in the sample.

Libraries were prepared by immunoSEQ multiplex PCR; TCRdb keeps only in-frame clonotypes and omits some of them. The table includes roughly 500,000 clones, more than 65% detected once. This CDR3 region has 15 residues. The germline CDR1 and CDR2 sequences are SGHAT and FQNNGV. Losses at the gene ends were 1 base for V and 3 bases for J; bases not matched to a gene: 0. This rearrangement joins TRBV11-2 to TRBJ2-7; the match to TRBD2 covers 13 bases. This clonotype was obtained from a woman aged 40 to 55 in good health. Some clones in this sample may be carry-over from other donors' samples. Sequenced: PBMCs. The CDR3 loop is CASSLGTSGSYEQYF. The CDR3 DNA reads TGTGCCAGCAGCTTAGGGACTAGCGGGAGCTACGAGCAGTACTTC.